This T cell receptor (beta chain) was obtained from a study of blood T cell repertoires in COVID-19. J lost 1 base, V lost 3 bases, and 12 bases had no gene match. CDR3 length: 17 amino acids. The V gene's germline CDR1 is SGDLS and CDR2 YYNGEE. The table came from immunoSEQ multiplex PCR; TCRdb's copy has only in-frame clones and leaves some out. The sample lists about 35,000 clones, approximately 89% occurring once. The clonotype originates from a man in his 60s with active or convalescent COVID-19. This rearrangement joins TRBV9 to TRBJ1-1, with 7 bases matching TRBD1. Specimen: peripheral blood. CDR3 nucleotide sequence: TGTGCCAGCAGCGGCGTAACAACAGGGGTGGGGAACACTGAAGCTTTCTTT. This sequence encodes CASSGVTTGVGNTEAFF.